The clone carrying this T cell receptor beta chain was found a few times. This specimen belongs to a study of identical twins. TCRdb reanalysed the 5' RACE reads using MiXCR and keeps one entry per CDR3 protein. The sample contains approximately 230,000 distinct CDR3 sequences, around 15% of which appear only once. The sequenced sample was memory (CD45RO+) T cells sorted from blood. This receptor was identified in a woman younger than 30 in good health.

For the CDR3, the DNA is TGCAGTGCTTCCCGACTACCCACCGGGGAGCTGTTTTTT. This codes for CSASRLPTGELFF. The rearrangement joins TRBV20-1 to TRBJ2-2; possibly TRBD2 for D (5 bases). Trimming took off 5 bases at V and 4 bases at J, with 11 bases between the two ends. The CDR3 is made up of 13 amino acids. CDR1 and CDR2 (germline): DFQATT, SNEGSKA (reference sequence).